These T cell receptor beta chains were read from a single sample in a study of blood T cell repertoires in COVID-19. Sequencing was performed with immunoSEQ multiplex PCR; in TCRdb, only in-frame clones are kept and a portion is missing. The sample comprises about 97,000 clones, 80% to 95% of which are singletons, and roughly 2.1% rests with the top ten. The specimen sequenced was peripheral blood. The receptors shown here come from a woman in her forties or fifties with COVID-19, enrolled during active disease. CDR3s include the opening cysteine and the closing phenylalanine or tryptophan. The order of the fields is V gene, J gene, clone size, D gene, CDR3 DNA, CDR3 protein. The D gene is left open where the match is weak. Clone sizes are given selectively: once, few, many, or a class where the clone is expanded.

V: TRBV5-1
J: TRBJ2-4
size: NA
D: NA
DNA: TGCGCCAGCAGCCATGGACATGCACTAGCCAAAAACATTCAGTACTTC
CDR3: CASSHGHALAKNIQYF

V: TRBV19
J: TRBJ1-5
size: NA
D: NA
DNA: TGTGCCAGTAGCCAGCAGGGAATAAATCAGCCCCAGCATTTT
CDR3: CASSQQGINQPQHF

V: TRBV2
J: TRBJ2-7
size: NA
D: NA
DNA: TGTGCCAGCAGTGAACAGACTCTATCCTACGAGCAGTACTTC
CDR3: CASSEQTLSYEQYF

V: TRBV27
J: TRBJ1-2
size: NA
D: NA
DNA: TGTGCCAGCAGTTTCCAGGGTGGGAATGGCTACACCTTC
CDR3: CASSFQGGNGYTF

V: TRBV29-1
J: TRBJ2-7
size: once
D: NA
DNA: TGCAGCGTTGAATCCCAGGAGGGCGAGCAGTACTTC
CDR3: CSVESQEGEQYF

V: TRBV27
J: TRBJ2-1
size: NA
D: NA
DNA: TGTGCCAGCAGTTACCTCAGGGGTTACGGCTCCTACAATGAGCAGTTCTTC
CDR3: CASSYLRGYGSYNEQFF

V: TRBV6-5
J: TRBJ1-2
size: NA
D: NA
DNA: TGTGCCAGCAGTCTGGGAGGCTATGGCTACACCTTC
CDR3: CASSLGGYGYTF

V: TRBV13
J: TRBJ1-1
size: NA
D: NA
DNA: TGTGCCAGCAGCTTAGGTTCGGGGGCGGGAGCTGAAGCTTTCTTT
CDR3: CASSLGSGAGAEAFF

V: TRBV5-4
J: TRBJ1-2
size: NA
D: NA
DNA: TGTGCCAGCAGCTTGTCGGGGTCCTATGGCTACACCTTC
CDR3: CASSLSGSYGYTF

V: TRBV5-1
J: TRBJ2-3
size: NA
D: TRBD1
DNA: TGCGCCAGCAGCCCAGGGACAGGGGGCAAGGATACGCAGTATTTT
CDR3: CASSPGTGGKDTQYF

V: TRBV6-5
J: TRBJ2-3
size: NA
D: TRBD2
DNA: TGTGCCACCTCCGGGACTAGGGCAGATACGCAGTATTTT
CDR3: CATSGTRADTQYF

V: TRBV7-6
J: TRBJ1-4
size: NA
D: NA
DNA: TGTGCCAGCAGCTTAGGGCAAGCAACTAATGAAAAACTGTTTTTT
CDR3: CASSLGQATNEKLFF